This T cell receptor (beta chain) was captured in a study of cytomegalovirus exposure and HLA in healthy donors. Study-level points and caveats: When analyzed later, a missense DCLRE1C variant was found to be linked to TCR beta V- and J-gene trimming. Most TCR sequences were seen very rarely across donors, but some public TCRs occurred in many. Analysis performed later showed TCR beta chains linked to HLA being more clonally expanded than equally common others.

Per the germline V gene, CDR1 is MDHEN and CDR2 is SYDVKM. Trimming took 7 bases from V and 6 from J, leaving 6 bases between them. The CDR3 is made up of 11 amino acids. The primer mix had 60 Vbeta and 13 Jbeta primers. Sequencing was performed with immunoSEQ multiplex PCR; in TCRdb, only in-frame clones are kept and a portion is missing. The repertoire holds roughly 200,000 clones, more than 65% seen once, with about 2.6% in the top ten. Note on this clone: Its antigen is undetermined.

The receptor's source is a female donor in good health and CMV-seronegative. The rearrangement uses TRBV28 and TRBJ2-2, with a possible D match to TRBD1 (6 bases). Input material: PBMCs. DNA for the CDR3: TGTGCCAGCACAGGGGCCGGGGAGCTGTTTTTT. Encoded protein: CASTGAGELFF.